Detailed here is one T cell receptor beta chain. The sample originates from a study of CD8 T cells in Susac syndrome. As for the study in general: Treatment at blood withdrawal was none, corticosteroids, or intravenous immunoglobulin alone in Susac syndrome patients.

The germline V and J ends were trimmed by 4 bases and 5 bases, with 16 bases remaining between them. Germline CDR1 SGHKS, CDR2 YYEKEE (reference sequence). This CDR3 has 15 amino acids. RNA totalling about 0.5 to 1 ug underwent reverse transcription with random hexamers. TCRdb reprocessed the immunoSEQ multiplex PCR reads via MiXCR and lists one record per CDR3 protein. The sample consists of 200,000 to 250,000 distinct CDR3 sequences, 94% of them appearing once. The authors negatively isolated CD8+ and CD4+ T cells and FACS-enriched TEMRA cells. The sequence was collected from a human donor with Susac syndrome. Sequencing used CD4+ T cells from PBMCs. The chain carries TRBV5-5 and TRBJ1-5; D possibly corresponds to TRBD1 (6 bases). The DNA of the CDR3 is TGTGCCAGCAGCCCACGAGGGGGGGAATATCAGCCCCAGCATTTT. It yields the protein CASSPRGGEYQPQHF.